This section outlines one T cell receptor (beta chain) sequence together with its context. Its antigen is not identified. Each CDR3 protein gets one entry after TCRdb re-called the RACE reads with MiXCR. Of under 65,000 distinct CDR3 sequences in the sample, about 9% are singletons; the top ten hold more than 13%. This specimen belongs to a study of human T cells and chemical hapten exposure. Study-level points and caveats: There was no change with DPC sensitization in TCRs above 1 in 1000 frequency. Donors, who had alopecia, may show an immune response that differs from healthy people's.

J was trimmed by 1 base and V by 7 bases; bases with no gene match: 3. Germline loops: CDR1 SQVTM, CDR2 ANQGSEA. The CDR3 loop spans 12 amino acids. Time point described: pre-sensitization, week 0. Treatment reported: therapeutic diphenylcyclopropenone sensitization with weekly scalp DPC. The sequencing here drew on whole blood, taken in connection with sensitization to the hapten diphenylcyclopropenone (DPC). The chain joins TRBV29-1 to TRBJ1-1; 7 bases align to TRBD1. The TCR comes from a woman aged 40 to 50 with alopecia areata. Some clones in this sample may be carry-over from other donors' samples. CDR3 in DNA: TGCAGCGCCGGGACAGCGAACACTGAAGCTTTCTTT. Translated: CSAGTANTEAFF.